These 3 T cell receptor beta chains originate from one sample sequenced in a study of blood T cell repertoires in COVID-19. Assay: immunoSEQ multiplex PCR; the TCRdb copy retains only in-frame clones and omits some. The table has about 270,000 clones, 86% seen once. Material for sequencing was peripheral blood. These TCRs come from a woman in her 30s with COVID-19, enrolled during active disease.

This clone was picked up a small number of times. The rearrangement uses TRBV2 and TRBJ2-7, with D possibly being TRBD2 (5 bases). Trimming removed 0 bases at V and 0 bases at J, with 15 bases between. The CDR3 contains 17 residues. Germline V gene lookup returns CDR1 SNHLY and CDR2 FYNNEI. The CDR3 DNA follows: TGTGCCAGCAGTGAAGCGCTGTGGGAAGGGAGCTCCTACGAGCAGTACTTC. Protein sequence: CASSEALWEGSSYEQYF. Supplemented by reference TRBV2 and TRBJ2-7, the full variable domain reads EPEVTQTPSHQVTQMGQEVILRCVPISNHLYFYWYRQILGQKVEFLVSFYNNEISEKSEIFDDQFSVERPDGSNFTLKIRSTKLEDSAMYFCASSEALWEGSSYEQYFGPGTRLTVT.

V gene TRBV12-3 or TRBV12-4 combines with J gene TRBJ1-6; 7 positions match TRBD1. This CDR3 has 13 amino acids. With V trimmed by 8 bases and J by 14 bases, 12 bases remained unmatched. The CDR3 region is CASRDSRFVTLHF. CDR3 nucleotide sequence: TGTGCCAGCCGGGACAGCCGCTTCGTGACCCTCCACTTT.

The chain recombines TRBV29-1 with TRBJ2-5; TRBD2 matches at 12 bases. The V gene end was trimmed by 7 bases and the J gene end by 3 bases; junction bases not matched to a gene: 6. The CDR3 covers 14 residues. Germline values: CDR1 SQVTM, CDR2 ANQGSEA. The DNA of the CDR3 is TGCAGCGCAGGACTAGCGGGGCCAAAAGAGACCCAGTACTTC. This sequence encodes CSAGLAGPKETQYF.